Listed below are T cell receptor beta chains from one sample, sequenced in a study of T cells in narcolepsy. Method: immunoSEQ multiplex PCR; TCRdb's copy keeps in-frame clones and lacks some. Among just over 20,000 clones listed, roughly 94% were seen once. The material sequenced was CD45RA- memory CD4+ T cells from PBMCs. The receptors here all came from a human donor with narcolepsy. The CDR3 runs from the conserved cysteine through the conserved F or W. The order of the fields is D gene, J gene, clone size, V gene, CDR3 length, CDR3 DNA, CDR3 protein. A D gene is named only where the DNA matches it firmly. Expanded clones get a size class; other rows say once, few or many, or leave the size out.

d_gene: -; j_gene: TRBJ2-6; abundance: -; v_gene: TRBV5-1; len: 17; CDR3nt: TGCGCCAGCAGCTTGGATGGCCGAAGCTCTGGGGCCAACGTCCTGACTTTC; CDR3aa: CASSLDGRSSGANVLTF
d_gene: TRBD1; j_gene: TRBJ1-1; abundance: few; v_gene: TRBV4-2; len: 16; CDR3nt: TGTGCCAGCAGCCAAGCGGGACAGGGGATCTCCACTGAAGCTTTCTTT; CDR3aa: CASSQAGQGISTEAFF
d_gene: TRBD2; j_gene: TRBJ2-5; abundance: -; v_gene: TRBV5-4; len: 15; CDR3nt: TGTGCCAGCAGCTTGAGGTCTAGCGGGACAGAGACCCAGTACTTC; CDR3aa: CASSLRSSGTETQYF
d_gene: -; j_gene: TRBJ1-1; abundance: -; v_gene: TRBV28; len: 13; CDR3nt: TGTGCCAGCATGGGGTCGAGAAACACTGAAGCTTTCTTT; CDR3aa: CASMGSRNTEAFF
d_gene: TRBD2; j_gene: TRBJ2-5; abundance: -; v_gene: TRBV25-1; len: 14; CDR3nt: TGTGCCAGCAGTGCCGGGACTAGCGGCCAGACCCAGTACTTC; CDR3aa: CASSAGTSGQTQYF
d_gene: -; j_gene: TRBJ2-6; abundance: -; v_gene: TRBV4-1; len: 15; CDR3nt: TGCGCCAGCACCTCTACTAGCTCTGGGGCCAACGTCCTGACTTTC; CDR3aa: CASTSTSSGANVLTF
d_gene: -; j_gene: TRBJ1-4; abundance: -; v_gene: TRBV18; len: 13; CDR3nt: TGTGCCAGCTCACTTCAGGATAATGAAAAACTGTTTTTT; CDR3aa: CASSLQDNEKLFF
d_gene: TRBD2; j_gene: TRBJ2-3; abundance: once; v_gene: TRBV19; len: 15; CDR3nt: TGTGCCAGTTCTATAGCGGGGACTAGCACAGATACGCAGTATTTT; CDR3aa: CASSIAGTSTDTQYF
d_gene: -; j_gene: TRBJ2-5; abundance: -; v_gene: TRBV2; len: 14; CDR3nt: TGTGCCAGCAGTCGGACAGACACCCTGGAGACCCAGTACTTC; CDR3aa: CASSRTDTLETQYF
d_gene: -; j_gene: TRBJ1-3; abundance: -; v_gene: TRBV7-2; len: 14; CDR3nt: TGTGCCAGCAGCCCGGCGGCCTCTGGAAACACCATATATTTT; CDR3aa: CASSPAASGNTIYF
d_gene: -; j_gene: TRBJ2-5; abundance: -; v_gene: TRBV5-1; len: 15; CDR3nt: TGCGCCAGCAGCTTGTCGACCCAGGGGCAGGAGACCCAGTACTTC; CDR3aa: CASSLSTQGQETQYF
d_gene: TRBD2; j_gene: TRBJ2-1; abundance: once; v_gene: TRBV9; len: 18; CDR3nt: TGTGCCAGCAGCGCTCCCATATCCGGGAGGATAGCCCGGAATGAGCAGTTCTTC; CDR3aa: CASSAPISGRIARNEQFF
d_gene: TRBD2; j_gene: TRBJ2-7; abundance: -; v_gene: TRBV30; len: 15; CDR3nt: TGTGCCTGGAGTCCCCCGGGGCTAGCGGCCTACGAGCAGTACTTC; CDR3aa: CAWSPPGLAAYEQYF
d_gene: -; j_gene: TRBJ1-1; abundance: -; v_gene: TRBV18; len: 17; CDR3nt: TGTGCCAGCTCACCACCGTCCGACAGGAGGGGGAACACTGAAGCTTTCTTT; CDR3aa: CASSPPSDRRGNTEAFF
d_gene: TRBD2; j_gene: TRBJ2-1; abundance: -; v_gene: TRBV11-2; len: 12; CDR3nt: TGTGCCAGCAGCTCCGGGGAGGGTGAGCAGTTCTTC; CDR3aa: CASSSGEGEQFF
d_gene: TRBD1; j_gene: TRBJ2-7; abundance: -; v_gene: TRBV5-4; len: 16; CDR3nt: TGTGCCAGCAGCTTGAGGTCCGGGACAGGGCGCCGGGGGCAGTACTTC; CDR3aa: CASSLRSGTGRRGQYF
d_gene: -; j_gene: TRBJ1-2; abundance: -; v_gene: TRBV18; len: 14; CDR3nt: TGTGCCAGCTCCCGGGGGCAGGGGACTCTCGGCTACACCTTC; CDR3aa: CASSRGQGTLGYTF
d_gene: TRBD2; j_gene: TRBJ2-3; abundance: -; v_gene: TRBV18; len: 14; CDR3nt: TGTGCCAGCTCACCATGGGAGGGTGGAGATACGCAGTATTTT; CDR3aa: CASSPWEGGDTQYF
d_gene: -; j_gene: TRBJ2-3; abundance: -; v_gene: TRBV4-2; len: 14; CDR3nt: TGTGCCAGCAGCCTCGGAGGTGGCACAGATACGCAGTATTTT; CDR3aa: CASSLGGGTDTQYF
d_gene: -; j_gene: TRBJ2-1; abundance: -; v_gene: TRBV5-1; len: 13; CDR3nt: TGCGCCAGCACACCTACAACCTACAATGAGCAGTTCTTC; CDR3aa: CASTPTTYNEQFF
d_gene: -; j_gene: TRBJ1-3; abundance: -; v_gene: TRBV27; len: 13; CDR3nt: TGTGCCAGCAGTAGGAACTCTGGAAACACCATATATTTT; CDR3aa: CASSRNSGNTIYF
d_gene: -; j_gene: TRBJ2-2; abundance: -; v_gene: TRBV2; len: 15; CDR3nt: TGTGCCAGCAGTCTCCGGGAAACGAACACCGGGGAGCTGTTTTTT; CDR3aa: CASSLRETNTGELFF
d_gene: TRBD1; j_gene: TRBJ2-7; abundance: once; v_gene: TRBV7-2; len: 16; CDR3nt: TGTGCCAGCAGCTTAGCGGGACAGGGAAGGGCGTACGAGCAGTACTTC; CDR3aa: CASSLAGQGRAYEQYF